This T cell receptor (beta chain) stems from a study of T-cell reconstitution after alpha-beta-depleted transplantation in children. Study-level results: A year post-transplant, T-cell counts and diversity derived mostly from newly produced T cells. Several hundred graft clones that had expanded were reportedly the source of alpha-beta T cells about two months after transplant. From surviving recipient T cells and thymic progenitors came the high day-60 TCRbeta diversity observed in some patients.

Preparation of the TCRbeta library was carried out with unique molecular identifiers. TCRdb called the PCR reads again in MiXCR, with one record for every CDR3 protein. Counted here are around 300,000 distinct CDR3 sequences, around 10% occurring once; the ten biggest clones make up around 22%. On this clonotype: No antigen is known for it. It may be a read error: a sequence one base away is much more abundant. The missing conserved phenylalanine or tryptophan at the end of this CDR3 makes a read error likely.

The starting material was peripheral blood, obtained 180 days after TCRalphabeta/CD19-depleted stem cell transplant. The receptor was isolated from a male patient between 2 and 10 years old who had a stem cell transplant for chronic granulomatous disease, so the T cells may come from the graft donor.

The CDR3 sequence is CASSLGGSYEQFY. The CDR3 DNA is TGTGCCAGCAGCTTAGGCGGGAGCTATGAGCAGTTCTAC. The V call is TRBV11-2, the J call TRBJ2-1; 7 nucleotides agree with TRBD2. V trimming: 1 base; J trimming: 8 bases; junction bases outside the gene matches: 2. Germline V gives CDR1 SGHAT, CDR2 FQNNGV. The CDR3 has 13 residues.